A selection of T cell receptor beta chains follows, all from one sample in a study of T cell clones after liver transplantation. Here immunoSEQ multiplex PCR was the method, and the copy in TCRdb shows in-frame clones only, minus some. The repertoire holds 8,000 to 10,000 clones, with over 60% as singletons. The sequences come from CD8+ T cells from blood, collected at the approximately 15-month timepoint. Receptor source: a human patient who received a liver transplant. Some of these T cells may belong to the graft donor. Each CDR3 is given with its conserved first and last residue. Fields, in order: D gene, V gene, J gene, clone size, CDR3 protein, CDR3 DNA. D genes are given only for firm matches. For some rows the clone size is stated as once, few or many, or as a class when expanded; others skip it.

>NA|TRBV29-1|TRBJ1-2|NA
CSVKGGSSGYTF
TGCAGCGTTAAGGGGGGGAGTAGTGGCTACACCTTC
>TRBD2|TRBV9|TRBJ2-5|few
CASSLGTSGSAETQYF
TGTGCCAGCAGCCTGGGGACTAGCGGGAGCGCCGAGACCCAGTACTTC
>NA|TRBV7-9|TRBJ2-1|NA
CASSDGLDPYNEQFF
TGTGCCAGCAGCGACGGTTTAGACCCCTACAATGAGCAGTTCTTC
>NA|TRBV28|TRBJ1-1|NA
CASRLGYGSSDTEAFF
TGTGCCAGCAGATTGGGGTACGGGTCAAGTGACACTGAAGCTTTCTTT
>NA|TRBV27|TRBJ2-3|few
CASRLEVGADTQYF
TGTGCCAGCAGGCTAGAGGTTGGGGCAGATACGCAGTATTTT
>NA|TRBV11-2|TRBJ1-3|NA
CASSLDFGNTGNTIYF
TGTGCCAGCAGCTTAGATTTCGGGAATACTGGAAACACCATATATTTT
>NA|TRBV7-9|TRBJ1-1|NA
CASSSSGEAPEAFF
TGTGCCAGCAGCTCGTCGGGCGAGGCCCCTGAAGCTTTCTTT
>NA|TRBV19|TRBJ2-2|NA
CASTMTGNTGELFF
TGTGCCAGTACCATGACAGGGAACACCGGGGAGCTGTTTTTT
>TRBD1|TRBV7-8|TRBJ1-2|NA
CASSLAGTGRDGYTF
TGTGCCAGCAGCTTAGCGGGGACAGGGAGGGACGGCTACACCTTC
>NA|TRBV6-1|TRBJ1-3|NA
CASSEVGNTIYF
TGTGCCAGCAGTGAAGTCGGAAACACCATATATTTT
>NA|TRBV4-1|TRBJ2-2|medium-sized
CASSQDGVTSHTGELFF
TGCGCCAGCAGCCAAGACGGCGTCACTAGCCACACCGGGGAGCTGTTTTTT
>NA|TRBV7-9|TRBJ2-2|NA
CASSSWEKNTGELFF
TGTGCCAGCAGCTCGTGGGAGAAGAACACCGGGGAGCTGTTTTTT
>TRBD1|TRBV11-2|TRBJ2-2|NA
CASRIPGQGGTGELFF
TGTGCCAGCAGAATCCCTGGACAGGGAGGCACCGGGGAGCTGTTTTTT
>NA|TRBV29-1|TRBJ1-1|NA
CSANLGQEAFF
TGCAGCGCCAACCTCGGACAGGAAGCTTTCTTT
>NA|TRBV7-9|TRBJ2-1|NA
CASSSPRGMNEQFF
TGTGCCAGCAGCTCCCCTAGAGGGATGAATGAGCAGTTCTTC
>NA|TRBV5-4|TRBJ2-3|NA
CASSTWTGTDTQYF
TGTGCCAGCAGCACTTGGACAGGCACAGATACGCAGTATTTT
>NA|TRBV6-5|TRBJ1-1|NA
CASSYSGLEAFF
TGTGCCAGCAGTTACTCCGGGCTCGAAGCTTTCTTT
>TRBD1|TRBV19|TRBJ2-2|NA
CASTPGTGWPAGELFF
TGTGCCAGTACCCCAGGGACAGGGTGGCCCGCCGGGGAGCTGTTTTTT
>TRBD1|TRBV27|TRBJ1-2|NA
CASSFTGEGYGYTF
TGTGCCAGCAGTTTTACAGGGGAGGGCTATGGCTACACCTTC
>TRBD2|TRBV4-1|TRBJ2-3|NA
CASSLAGDTDTQYF
TGCGCCAGCAGCCTGGCGGGAGACACAGATACGCAGTATTTT
>NA|TRBV5-6|TRBJ2-3|NA
CASSLDEGLNTQYF
TGTGCCAGCAGCTTGGATGAGGGGTTGAATACGCAGTATTTT
>NA|TRBV6-5|TRBJ2-4|few
CASSYEGKNIQYF
TGTGCCAGCAGTTACGAGGGGAAAAACATTCAGTACTTC
>NA|TRBV6-6|TRBJ1-1|NA
CAIQIAQNTEAFF
TGTGCCATCCAGATAGCCCAGAACACTGAAGCTTTCTTT
>NA|TRBV6-6|TRBJ1-6|NA
CASSPDTSSSPLHF
TGTGCCAGCAGCCCGGATACATCTAGTTCACCCCTCCACTTT
>NA|TRBV28|TRBJ2-3|few
CASDFWGLHQRTDTQYF
TGTGCCAGCGACTTTTGGGGACTTCACCAGCGCACAGATACGCAGTATTTT
>NA|TRBV25-1|TRBJ1-1|few
CASKTTDLQNTEAFF
TGTGCCAGCAAAACTACAGACCTCCAGAACACTGAAGCTTTCTTT
>TRBD1|TRBV6-1|TRBJ1-5|NA
CASSTGTGGNQPQHF
TGTGCCAGCAGTACCGGGACAGGGGGCAATCAGCCCCAGCATTTT
>TRBD2|TRBV27|TRBJ2-3|NA
CASSSQGAGVADTQYF
TGTGCCAGCAGTTCACAGGGAGCGGGGGTCGCAGATACGCAGTATTTT
>NA|TRBV7-9|TRBJ2-5|NA
CASSLVQAQETQYF
TGTGCCAGCAGCTTAGTACAGGCTCAAGAGACCCAGTACTTC
>TRBD1|TRBV30|TRBJ1-1|once
CAWSTRQGLTEAFF
TGTGCCTGGAGTACCCGACAGGGTTTGACTGAAGCTTTCTTT
>TRBD1|TRBV4-1|TRBJ1-1|NA
CASSQDEGQVNTEAFF
TGCGCCAGCAGCCAAGACGAGGGACAGGTGAACACTGAAGCTTTCTTT
>NA|TRBV10-2|TRBJ2-5|NA
CASSKGEEQETQYF
TGCGCCAGCAGTAAGGGGGAAGAACAAGAGACCCAGTACTTC
>NA|TRBV28|TRBJ2-3|few
CASSLISASGLKGPGTQYF
TGTGCCAGCAGTTTAATCTCAGCGTCGGGGCTGAAGGGCCCTGGTACGCAGTATTTT
>NA|TRBV9|TRBJ2-1|NA
CASSVDFGQGSYNEQFF
TGTGCCAGCAGCGTAGATTTCGGGCAGGGGTCCTACAATGAGCAGTTCTTC
>NA|TRBV4-2|TRBJ2-1|large
CASSQGESSYNEQFF
TGTGCCAGCAGCCAAGGGGAGTCCTCCTACAATGAGCAGTTCTTC
>NA|TRBV28|TRBJ2-7|NA
CASSLWDTSPYEQYF
TGTGCCAGCAGTTTATGGGACACCTCCCCCTACGAGCAGTACTTC
>TRBD1|TRBV2|TRBJ1-1|NA
CASSEDRGMNTEAFF
TGTGCCAGCAGTGAAGACAGGGGGATGAACACTGAAGCTTTCTTT